This TCR beta chain was profiled in a study of T cell responses to AZD1222 COVID-19 vaccine (TCRdb year 2021). With respect to the entire study: TCR sequencing covered fewer than 250 trial participants: 207 given two doses of AZD1222 and around 25 given two doses of MenACWY control vaccine. Trial participants were enrolled by age into 18-55, 56-69 and 70-plus year subgroups, with approximately 150, 28 and 58 TCR-sequenced participants respectively. The paper's findings and limits, for the study overall: Nearly half of unique spike-specific TCRs reportedly recognized epitopes outside regions mutated in the B.1.351 and B.1.1.7 variants. In the small 56-69-year group, the increase in depth fell short of significance, most likely because of low power. Spike-specific TCR breadth and depth rose significantly after two AZD1222 doses compared with day 0 and with MenACWY recipients. Because no samples from the day 14 peak response were available, repertoires could be characterized only after the peak T cell response. Conclusions about previously exposed vaccinees are limited, since just 5 or 6 AZD1222 recipients were seropositive for SARS-CoV-2 at baseline. Participants were mostly white British and included more females than males, and it was suggested by the authors that clonal diversity may have been underestimated. The whole spike protein was spanned by vaccine-associated CD4 TCRs, and dominant responses were seen in regions 160-218 and 743-854.

Only a few counts were recorded for this clone. Its antigen target is currently unknown. No qualities accompany the bases; no much larger clone lies one base away. CDR1 and CDR2, looked up from the germline V gene (reference sequence), are SEHNR and FQNEAQ. Here V drops 5 bases and J drops 4 bases, and the junction holds 8 bases not matched to any gene. The CDR3 contains 15 residues, cysteine and phenylalanine counted. The read is trimmed to its CDR3 DNA, 45 bases read in frame from base 1. In light of the paper, this sample's time point label describes: about 28 days (+/-7) after the second vaccine dose. AZD1222 recipients given second doses at about 4 weeks or at about 12 weeks were pooled, since spike-specific TCR depth and breadth were not found to differ between the two schedules. Vaccinee samples came from UK trials COV001 and COV002, including a single-blind randomized controlled phase 2/3 trial of AZD1222 (ChAdOx1 nCoV-19) in healthy adults. Trial participant PBMC samples were collected at day 0 and day 28 after the second dose for TCRbeta chain sequencing.

The CDR3 regions of human TCRbeta chains were subjected to immunosequencing. Under the source paper's analysis protocol: TCRs in the repertoires were compared against a reference library of SARS-CoV-2-specific TCRs that had been generated with the MIRA antigen-specificity platform. Breadth was defined as the fraction of unique TCRs that were SARS-CoV-2-associated, and depth was defined as the fraction of total T cells that were SARS-CoV-2-associated. Using the MIRA data, each spike-specific TCR was mapped to the spike region that the TCR reacts to and placed in a CD4 or CD8 class. Log10-transformed breadth and depth values were compared by one-way ANOVA with Sidak's multiple comparisons tests. TCRdb mirrors the immuneACCESS table, restricted to in-frame sequences. Some clones are absent from its copies; in checked studies, under half trace to an unresolved V gene, and the reason for the others is unknown. The V and J calls and the clone size are those of that table, but D and trimming were determined from the DNA. This sample is represented by about 100,000 clones; about 89% of them were singletons. The top ten clones comprise around 8.4% of the sample.

The sequencing used peripheral blood, collected 28 days after the second AZD1222 dose. This TCR was sampled from an adult who received the AZD1222 COVID-19 vaccine. Recombination connected TRBV7-9 to TRBJ2-7; 10 central nucleotides agree with TRBD2. The nucleotide sequence reads as follows: TGTGCCAGCAGCGCCCTGAGCGGGAGGGGGTACGAGCAGTACTTC. It is translated as CASSALSGRGYEQYF.